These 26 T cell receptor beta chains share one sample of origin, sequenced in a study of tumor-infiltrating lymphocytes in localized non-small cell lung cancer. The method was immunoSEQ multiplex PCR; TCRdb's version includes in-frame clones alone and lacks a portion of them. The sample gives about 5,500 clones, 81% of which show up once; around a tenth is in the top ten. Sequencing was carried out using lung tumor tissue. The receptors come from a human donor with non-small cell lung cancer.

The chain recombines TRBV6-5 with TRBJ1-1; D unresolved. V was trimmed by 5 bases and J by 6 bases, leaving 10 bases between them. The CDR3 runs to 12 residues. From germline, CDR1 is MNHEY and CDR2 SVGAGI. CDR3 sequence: CASSPYGSEAFF. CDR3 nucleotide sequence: TGTGCCAGCAGTCCATACGGGTCTGAAGCTTTCTTT.

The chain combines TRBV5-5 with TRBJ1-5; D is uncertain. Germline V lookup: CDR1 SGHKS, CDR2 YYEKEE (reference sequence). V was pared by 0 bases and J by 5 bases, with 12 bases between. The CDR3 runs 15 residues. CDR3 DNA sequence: TGTGCCAGCAGCTTGGACGGGGAGGGTTATCAGCCCCAGCATTTT. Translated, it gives CASSLDGEGYQPQHF.

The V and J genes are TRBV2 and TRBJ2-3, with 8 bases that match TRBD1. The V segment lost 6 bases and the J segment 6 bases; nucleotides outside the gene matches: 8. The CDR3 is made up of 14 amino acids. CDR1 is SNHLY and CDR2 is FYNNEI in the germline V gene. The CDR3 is CASSGTGPTDTQYF. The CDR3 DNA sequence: TGTGCCAGCAGCGGGACAGGCCCGACGGATACGCAGTATTTT. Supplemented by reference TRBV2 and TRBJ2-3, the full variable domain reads EPEVTQTPSHQVTQMGQEVILRCVPISNHLYFYWYRQILGQKVEFLVSFYNNEISEKSEIFDDQFSVERPDGSNFTLKIRSTKLEDSAMYFCASSGTGPTDTQYFGPGTRLTVL.

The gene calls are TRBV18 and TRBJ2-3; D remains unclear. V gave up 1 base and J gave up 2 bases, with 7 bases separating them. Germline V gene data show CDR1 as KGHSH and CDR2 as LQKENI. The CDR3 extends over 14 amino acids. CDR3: CASSPRRFTDTQYF. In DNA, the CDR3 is TGTGCCAGCTCACCACGTCGGTTCACAGATACGCAGTATTTT.

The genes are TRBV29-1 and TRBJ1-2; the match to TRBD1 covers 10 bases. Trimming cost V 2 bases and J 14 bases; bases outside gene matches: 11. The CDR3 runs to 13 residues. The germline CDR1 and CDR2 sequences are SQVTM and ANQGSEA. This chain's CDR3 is CSVEYPRQGARTF. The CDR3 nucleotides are TGCAGCGTTGAATATCCCCGACAGGGGGCGCGTACCTTC.

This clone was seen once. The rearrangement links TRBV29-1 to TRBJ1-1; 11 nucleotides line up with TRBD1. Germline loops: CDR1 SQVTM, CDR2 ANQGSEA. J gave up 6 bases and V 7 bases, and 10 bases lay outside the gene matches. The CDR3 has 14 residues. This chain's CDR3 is CSGGTGGGVAEAFF. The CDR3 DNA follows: TGCAGCGGCGGGACAGGGGGGGGTGTGGCTGAAGCTTTCTTT.

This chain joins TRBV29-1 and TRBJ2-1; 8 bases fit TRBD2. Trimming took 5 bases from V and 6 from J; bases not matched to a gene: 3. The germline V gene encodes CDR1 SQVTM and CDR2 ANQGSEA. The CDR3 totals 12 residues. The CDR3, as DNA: TGCAGCGTTAAGAGCGGGAGCAATGAGCAGTTCTTC. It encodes CSVKSGSNEQFF.

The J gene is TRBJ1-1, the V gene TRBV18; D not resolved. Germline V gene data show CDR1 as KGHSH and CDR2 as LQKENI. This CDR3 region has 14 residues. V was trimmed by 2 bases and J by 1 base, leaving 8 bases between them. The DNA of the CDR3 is TGTGCCAGCTCACCAGCCCTGCAGAACACTGAAGCTTTCTTT. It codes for CASSPALQNTEAFF. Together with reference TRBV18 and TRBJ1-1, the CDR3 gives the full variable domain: NAGVMQNPRHLVRRRGQEARLRCSPMKGHSHVYWYRQLPEEGLKFMVYLQKENIIDESGMPKERFSAEFPKEGPSILRIQQVVRGDSAAYFCASSPALQNTEAFFGQGTRLTVV.

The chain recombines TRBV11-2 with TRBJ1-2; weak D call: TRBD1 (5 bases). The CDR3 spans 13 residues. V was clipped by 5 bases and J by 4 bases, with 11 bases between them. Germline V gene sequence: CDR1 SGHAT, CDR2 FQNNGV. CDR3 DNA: TGTGCCAGCAGCCGCGCAGGGTCCTATGGCTACACCTTC. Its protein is CASSRAGSYGYTF.

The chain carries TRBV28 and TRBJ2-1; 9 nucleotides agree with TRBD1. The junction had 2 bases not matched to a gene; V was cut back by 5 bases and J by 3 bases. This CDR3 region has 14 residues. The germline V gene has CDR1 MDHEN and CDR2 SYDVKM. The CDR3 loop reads CASSDRGGYNEQFF. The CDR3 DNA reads TGTGCCAGCAGTGACAGGGGGGGCTACAATGAGCAGTTCTTC.

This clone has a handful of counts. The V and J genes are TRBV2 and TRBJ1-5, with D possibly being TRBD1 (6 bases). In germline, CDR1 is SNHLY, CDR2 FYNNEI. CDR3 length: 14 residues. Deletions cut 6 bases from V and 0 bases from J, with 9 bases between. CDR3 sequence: CASSGQYSNQPQHF. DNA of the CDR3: TGTGCCAGCAGCGGACAGTATAGCAATCAGCCCCAGCATTTT.

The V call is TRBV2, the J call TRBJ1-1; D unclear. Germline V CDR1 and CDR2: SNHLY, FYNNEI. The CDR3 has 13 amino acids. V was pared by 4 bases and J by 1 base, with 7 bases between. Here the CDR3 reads CASSVRQNTEAFF. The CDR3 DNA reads TGTGCCAGCAGTGTCCGGCAGAACACTGAAGCTTTCTTT. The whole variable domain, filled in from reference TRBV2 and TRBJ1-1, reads EPEVTQTPSHQVTQMGQEVILRCVPISNHLYFYWYRQILGQKVEFLVSFYNNEISEKSEIFDDQFSVERPDGSNFTLKIRSTKLEDSAMYFCASSVRQNTEAFFGQGTRLTVV.

The CDR3 sequence: CSVPPVLGTDTQYF. CDR3 nucleotide sequence: TGCAGCGTCCCTCCGGTTTTGGGGACAGATACGCAGTATTTT. V usage is TRBV29-1 and J usage is TRBJ2-3, with D hard to call. CDR3 length equals 14 residues. The V and J ends lost 6 bases and 3 bases respectively, with 16 bases between them. The germline V gene encodes CDR1 SQVTM and CDR2 ANQGSEA.

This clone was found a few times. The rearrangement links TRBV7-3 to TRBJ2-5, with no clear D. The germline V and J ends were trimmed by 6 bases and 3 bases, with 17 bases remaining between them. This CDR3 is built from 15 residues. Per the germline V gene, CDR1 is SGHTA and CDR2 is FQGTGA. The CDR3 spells CASSYGEPGKETQYF. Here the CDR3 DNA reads TGTGCCAGCAGTTATGGGGAACCTGGGAAAGAGACCCAGTACTTC. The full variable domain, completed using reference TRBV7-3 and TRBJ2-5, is GAGVSQTPSNKVTEKGKYVELRCDPISGHTALYWYRQSLGQGPEFLIYFQGTGAADDSGLPNDRFFAVRPEGSVSTLKIQRTERGDSAVYLCASSYGEPGKETQYFGPGTRLLVL.

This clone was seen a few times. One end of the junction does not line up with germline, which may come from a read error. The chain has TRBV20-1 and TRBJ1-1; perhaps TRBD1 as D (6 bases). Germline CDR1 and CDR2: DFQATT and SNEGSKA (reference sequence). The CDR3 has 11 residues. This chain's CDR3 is CSAISRDTHLF. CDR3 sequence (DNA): TGCAGTGCAATAAGCAGGGACACACACCTTTTT.

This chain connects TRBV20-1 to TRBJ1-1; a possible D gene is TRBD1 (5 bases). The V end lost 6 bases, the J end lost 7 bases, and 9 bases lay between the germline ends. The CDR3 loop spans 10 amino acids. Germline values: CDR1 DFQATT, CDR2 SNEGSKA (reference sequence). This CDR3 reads CSATDSEAFF. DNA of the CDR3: TGCAGTGCCACCGACAGTGAAGCTTTCTTT.

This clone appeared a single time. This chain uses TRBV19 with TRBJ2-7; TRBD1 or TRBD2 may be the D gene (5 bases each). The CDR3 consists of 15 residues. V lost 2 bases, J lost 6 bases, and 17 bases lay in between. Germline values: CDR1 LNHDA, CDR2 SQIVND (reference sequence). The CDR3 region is CASSIPTGTRIEQYF. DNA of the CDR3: TGTGCCAGTAGTATACCCACGGGGACCCGGATCGAGCAGTACTTC.

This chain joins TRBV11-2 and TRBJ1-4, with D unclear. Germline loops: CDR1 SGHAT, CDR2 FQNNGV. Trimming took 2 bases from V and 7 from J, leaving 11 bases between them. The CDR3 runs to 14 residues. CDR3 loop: CASSLIQSSEKLFF. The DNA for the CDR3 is TGTGCCAGCAGCTTAATCCAGTCTTCTGAAAAACTGTTTTTT.

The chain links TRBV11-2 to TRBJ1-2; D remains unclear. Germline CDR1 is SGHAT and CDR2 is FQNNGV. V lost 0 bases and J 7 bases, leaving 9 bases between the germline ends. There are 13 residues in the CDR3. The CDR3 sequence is CASSLDRVGGYTF. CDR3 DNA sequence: TGTGCCAGCAGCTTAGATAGGGTTGGTGGCTACACCTTC. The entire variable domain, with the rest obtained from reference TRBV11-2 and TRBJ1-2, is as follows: EAGVAQSPRYKIIEKRQSVAFWCNPISGHATLYWYQQILGQGPKLLIQFQNNGVVDDSQLPKDRFSAERLKGVDSTLKIQPAKLEDSAVYLCASSLDRVGGYTFGSGTRLTVV.

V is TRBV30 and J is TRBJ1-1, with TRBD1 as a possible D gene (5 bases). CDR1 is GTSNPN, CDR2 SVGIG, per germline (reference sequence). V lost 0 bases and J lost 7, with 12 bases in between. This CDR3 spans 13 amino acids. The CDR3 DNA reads TGTGCCTGGAGTGTACAAAGGGACCTTGAAGCTTTCTTT. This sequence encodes CAWSVQRDLEAFF.

This CDR3 is CASSELGGWTDTQYF. Written as DNA, the CDR3 is TGTGCCAGCAGTGAATTGGGGGGCTGGACAGATACGCAGTATTTT. The chain uses TRBV6-1 and TRBJ2-3; D is perhaps TRBD1 or TRBD2 (6 bases each). Trimming shortened V by 2 bases and J by 3 bases, and 12 bases separated the two germline ends. Germline V gives CDR1 MNHNS, CDR2 SASEGT. The CDR3 is made up of 15 amino acids.

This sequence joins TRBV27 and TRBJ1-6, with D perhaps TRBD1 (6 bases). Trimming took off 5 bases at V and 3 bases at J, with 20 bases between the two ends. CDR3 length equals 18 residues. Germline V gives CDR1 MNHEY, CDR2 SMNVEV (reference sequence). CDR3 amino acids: CASSQRGQVDYYNSPLHF. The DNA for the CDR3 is TGTGCCAGCAGTCAACGGGGGCAAGTTGATTACTATAATTCACCCCTCCACTTT.

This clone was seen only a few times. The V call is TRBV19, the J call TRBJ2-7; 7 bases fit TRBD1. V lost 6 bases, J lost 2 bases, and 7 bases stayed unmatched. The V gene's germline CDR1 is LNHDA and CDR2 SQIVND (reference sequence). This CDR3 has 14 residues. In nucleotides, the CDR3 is TGTGCCAGTAGAGTAACCGGGACAGCCTACGAGCAGTACTTC. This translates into CASRVTGTAYEQYF.

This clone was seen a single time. The CDR3 nucleotides are TGTGCCAGCAGCCCCCAAGCACGACTAGTTTCGGAGACCCAGTACTTC. Its translation is CASSPQARLVSETQYF. The V and J genes are TRBV7-2 and TRBJ2-5; TRBD2 is a possible D gene (6 bases). Germline values: CDR1 SGHTA, CDR2 FQGNSA. Trimming removed 5 bases from V and 5 bases from J, with 21 bases in between. This CDR3 is 16 amino acids long.

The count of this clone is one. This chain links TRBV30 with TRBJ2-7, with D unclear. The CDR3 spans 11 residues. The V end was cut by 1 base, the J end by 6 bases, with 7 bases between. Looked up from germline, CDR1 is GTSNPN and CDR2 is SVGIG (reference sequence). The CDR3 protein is CAWSAFGEQYF. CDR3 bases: TGTGCCTGGAGTGCCTTCGGCGAGCAGTACTTC.

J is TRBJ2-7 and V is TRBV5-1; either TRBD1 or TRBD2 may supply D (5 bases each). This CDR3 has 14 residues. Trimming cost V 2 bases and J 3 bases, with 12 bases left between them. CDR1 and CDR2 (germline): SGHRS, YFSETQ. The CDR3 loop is CASSFGTSNYEQYF. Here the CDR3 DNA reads TGCGCCAGCAGCTTCGGGACCAGCAACTACGAGCAGTACTTC.